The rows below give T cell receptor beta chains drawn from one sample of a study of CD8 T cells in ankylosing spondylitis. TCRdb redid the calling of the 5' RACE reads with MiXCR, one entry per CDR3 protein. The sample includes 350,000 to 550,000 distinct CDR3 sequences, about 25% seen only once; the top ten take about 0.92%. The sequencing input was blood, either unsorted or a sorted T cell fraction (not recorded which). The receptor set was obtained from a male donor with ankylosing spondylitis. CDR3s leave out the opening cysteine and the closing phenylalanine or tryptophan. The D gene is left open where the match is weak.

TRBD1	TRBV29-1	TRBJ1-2	SVWDREGGYT
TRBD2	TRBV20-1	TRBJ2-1	SADLRSGRVDNEQF
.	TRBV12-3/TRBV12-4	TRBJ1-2	ASSLEGIYGYT
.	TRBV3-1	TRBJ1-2	ASSQMQGTSYT
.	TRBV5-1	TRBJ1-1	ASSFSQGPTEAF
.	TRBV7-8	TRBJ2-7	ASSPQDYEQY
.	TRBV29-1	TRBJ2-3	SAGRPRTDTQY
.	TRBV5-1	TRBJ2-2	ASSLAGNTGELF
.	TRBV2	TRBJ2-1	ASGDLTYNEQF
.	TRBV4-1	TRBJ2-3	ASCQVFSSDPADTQY
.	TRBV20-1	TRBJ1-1	SARGGVGTEAF
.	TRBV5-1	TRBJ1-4	ASSAEGGRKSNEKLF
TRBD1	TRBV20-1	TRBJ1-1	SAVLGQGITEAF
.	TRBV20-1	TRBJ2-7	SAVKTLGADEQY
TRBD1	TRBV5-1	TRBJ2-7	ASSLGPGQGREQY
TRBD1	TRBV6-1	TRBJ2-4	ASTPTRQGPKNIQY
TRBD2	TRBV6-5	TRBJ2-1	ASSYHPLRGLAPAKQF
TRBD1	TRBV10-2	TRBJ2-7	ASTPDPGQDYYEQY
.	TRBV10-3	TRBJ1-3	AISPSGRGIGNTIY
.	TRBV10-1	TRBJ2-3	ARQRRLTDTQY
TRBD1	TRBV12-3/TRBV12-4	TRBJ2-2	ASTPGQGANTGELF
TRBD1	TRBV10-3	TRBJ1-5	AISEDRGGNQPQH
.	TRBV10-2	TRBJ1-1	ASSFYREGKVLNTEAF
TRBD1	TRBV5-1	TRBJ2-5	ASNIQGADETQY
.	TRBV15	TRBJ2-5	ATSDRSRDYQETQY
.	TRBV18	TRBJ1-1	ASSPEGNLNTEAF
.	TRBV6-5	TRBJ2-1	ASSYRLSPYNEQF
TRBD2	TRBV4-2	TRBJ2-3	ASSQDRRRDSGRSDTQY
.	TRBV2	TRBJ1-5	ASSSPPQPQH
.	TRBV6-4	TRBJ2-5	ASSDLPYQETQY
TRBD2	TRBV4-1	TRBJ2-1	ASSPPGTITEQF
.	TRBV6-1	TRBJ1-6	AVTTGPNSPLH